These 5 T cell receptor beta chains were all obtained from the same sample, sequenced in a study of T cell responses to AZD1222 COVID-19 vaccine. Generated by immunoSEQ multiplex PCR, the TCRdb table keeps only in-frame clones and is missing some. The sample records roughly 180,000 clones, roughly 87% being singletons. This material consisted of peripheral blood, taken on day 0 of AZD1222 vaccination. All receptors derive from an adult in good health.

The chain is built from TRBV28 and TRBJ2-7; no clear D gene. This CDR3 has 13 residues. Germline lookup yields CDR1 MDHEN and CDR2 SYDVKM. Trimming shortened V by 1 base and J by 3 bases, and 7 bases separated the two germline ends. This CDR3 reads CASSLFTGYEQYF. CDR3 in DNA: TGTGCCAGCAGTTTATTTACGGGCTACGAGCAGTACTTC.

The CDR3 nucleotides are TGTGCCACCAAGTATGGAGCGGGAGCGACCTACGAGCAGTACTTC. Protein: CATKYGAGATYEQYF. The chain uses TRBV2 and TRBJ2-7, with TRBD2 matching 8 bases. CDR1 and CDR2 from the germline V gene are SNHLY and FYNNEI. The CDR3 loop spans 15 amino acids. V lost 10 bases, J lost 2 bases, and 13 bases stayed unmatched. The complete variable domain, with remaining parts taken from reference TRBV2 and TRBJ2-7, reads EPEVTQTPSHQVTQMGQEVILRCVPISNHLYFYWYRQILGQKVEFLVSFYNNEISEKSEIFDDQFSVERPDGSNFTLKIRSTKLEDSAMYFCATKYGAGATYEQYFGPGTRLTVT.

The CDR3 is CASSPRDSYTEAFF. CDR3 sequence (DNA): TGTGCCAGCAGCCCAAGGGACAGCTACACTGAAGCTTTCTTT. The chain uses TRBV11-2 and TRBJ1-1; 7 bases agree with TRBD1. Trimming removed 5 bases from V and 3 bases from J; junction bases left unmatched: 6. This CDR3 has 14 residues. CDR1 is SGHAT, CDR2 FQNNGV, per germline.

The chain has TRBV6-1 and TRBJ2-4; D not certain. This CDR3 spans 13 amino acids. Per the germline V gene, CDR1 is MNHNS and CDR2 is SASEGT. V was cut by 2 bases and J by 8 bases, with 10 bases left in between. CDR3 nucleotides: TGTGCCAGCAGTGAATGGAACCTGGACATTCAGTACTTC. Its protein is CASSEWNLDIQYF.

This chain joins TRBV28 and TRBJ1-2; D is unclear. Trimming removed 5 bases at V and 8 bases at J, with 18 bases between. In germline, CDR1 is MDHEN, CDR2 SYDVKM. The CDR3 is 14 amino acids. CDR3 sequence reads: CASSHPRATGGYTF. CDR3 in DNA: TGTGCCAGCAGTCACCCGAGGGCTACGGGAGGCTACACCTTC.